The source of this TCR beta chain is a study of blood T cell repertoires in COVID-19. Study background: Sites in the United States, Italy and Spain provided acute and convalescent COVID-19 samples. T cells, B-cell-depleted T cells, or PBMCs supplied cDNA or gDNA.

With 4 bases removed from V and 11 bases from J, the gap between germline ends came to 12 bases. Germline V gene data show CDR1 as SGHRS and CDR2 as YFSETQ. The CDR3 contains 12 residues. This clone was detected only once. In the original processing: Amplification with reference gene primers provided the estimates of nucleated cell counts. Assay: immunoSEQ multiplex PCR; the TCRdb copy retains only in-frame clones and omits some. V, J and clone size are those of that table, while D and trimming were read from the DNA. The table records more than 70,000 clones, approximately 86% of them present only once.

Specimen: peripheral blood. The receptor was isolated from a woman aged 50 to 60 with active or convalescent COVID-19. The chain uses TRBV5-1 and TRBJ1-4, with D tentatively TRBD1 (5 bases). The CDR3 reads CASSPAGEKLFF. DNA of the CDR3: TGCGCCAGCAGCCCGGCGGGGGAGAAACTGTTTTTT.